This entry is about one T cell receptor beta chain. Its cognate antigen is unknown. There are 14 residues in the CDR3. Germline V gives CDR1 SGDLS, CDR2 YYNGEE. V lost 1 base, J lost 5 bases, and 9 bases lay in between. Sequencing used immunoSEQ multiplex PCR; TCRdb keeps in-frame clones, though not all of them. In the table there are more than 95,000 clones, over 75% of which are singletons. This sample was taken from a study of T cell responses to AZD1222 COVID-19 vaccine. Study overall: Whether given at about 4 or about 12 weeks, second doses were pooled.

The study's findings and limits: White British ancestry dominated among donors, who included more females, and clonal diversity was possibly underestimated. Baseline seropositives among AZD1222 recipients totaled only six.

Source: peripheral blood, taken on day 0 of AZD1222 vaccination. V usage is TRBV9 and J usage is TRBJ1-4; D is uncertain. The source is an adult in good health. CDR3 in DNA: TGTGCCAGCAGCGTACGGGGTTCCAATGAAAAACTGTTTTTT. Protein sequence: CASSVRGSNEKLFF. Full variable domain (outside the CDR3, taken from reference TRBV9 and TRBJ1-4): DSGVTQTPKHLITATGQRVTLRCSPRSGDLSVYWYQQSLDQGLQFLIQYYNGEERAKGNILERFSAQQFPDLHSELNLSSLELGDSALYFCASSVRGSNEKLFFGSGTQLSVL.